The sample holds many counts of the clone carrying this T cell receptor beta chain. TCRdb re-derived calls from the 5' RACE reads in MiXCR, one entry per CDR3 protein. The sample comprises approximately 15,000 distinct CDR3 sequences, about a fifth of which are singletons, and more than 20% rests with the top ten. This record comes from a study of neurological immune-mediated disorders. The receptor was derived from a man over 45 in good health. Sequencing was done on a sample of PBMCs.

DNA for the CDR3: TGCAGTGCTAGAGATCGGCCTACCACCTACGAGCAGTACTTC. It encodes CSARDRPTTYEQYF. The J gene is TRBJ2-7, the V gene TRBV20-1, with D unresolved. Trimming took 0 bases from V and 2 from J, leaving 11 bases between them. Germline CDR1 reads DFQATT; CDR2 reads SNEGSKA (reference sequence). This CDR3 is built from 14 residues.